The clone carrying this T cell receptor beta chain was recorded a few times. Using a J-beta primer mix together with a sample-barcoded 5' primer, a second PCR was run for 7 to 11 cycles. MiXCR, run by TCRdb on the 5' RACE reads, gives a single entry per CDR3 protein. The sample holds 700,000 to 900,000 distinct CDR3 sequences, about a quarter seen once. This sample is drawn from a study of blood T cells in healthy people across ages. The ends were cut back, 6 bases at V and 0 bases at J, with 9 bases in the middle. Germline-derived CDR1 and CDR2 are ENHRY and SYGVKD. CDR3 size: 15 residues. The same sample was also studied in work on T cells of mothers and their children.

The sample comprised blood. The chain combines TRBV10-3 with TRBJ2-6; D gene uncertain. The receptor comes from a boy younger than 18 in good health. The CDR3 reads CAIREQLSGANVLTF. The CDR3 DNA reads TGTGCCATCAGAGAACAGCTCTCTGGGGCCAACGTCCTGACTTTC.